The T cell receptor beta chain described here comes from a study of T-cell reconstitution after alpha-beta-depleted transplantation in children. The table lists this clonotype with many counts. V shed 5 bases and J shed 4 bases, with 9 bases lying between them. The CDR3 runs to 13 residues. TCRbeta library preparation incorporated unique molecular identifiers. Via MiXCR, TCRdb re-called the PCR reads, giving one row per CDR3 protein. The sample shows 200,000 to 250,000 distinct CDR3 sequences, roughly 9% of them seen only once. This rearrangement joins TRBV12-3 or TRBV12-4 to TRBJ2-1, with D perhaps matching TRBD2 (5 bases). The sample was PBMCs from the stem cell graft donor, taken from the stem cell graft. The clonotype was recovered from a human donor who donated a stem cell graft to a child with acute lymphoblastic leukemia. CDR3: CASSPPGYNEQFF. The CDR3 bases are TGTGCCAGCAGTCCGCCGGGATACAATGAGCAGTTCTTC.